This T cell receptor beta chain was sequenced during a study of read filtering for tumor transcriptome and immune sequencing. Overall study findings and caveats: IR-seq and RNA-seq agreed better without single-read clonotypes.

This clonotype was observed a handful of times. The antigen is unknown. The junction does not match germline at one end; this may be a read error. This library used roughly 0.4 ug RNA and molecular barcoded adaptors spanning alpha/delta and beta/gamma chains. MiXCR, applied by TCRdb to the reads, yields one record per CDR3 protein. In the table there are tens of thousands of distinct CDR3 sequences, 13% to 15% of which are singletons. The CDR3 spans 16 residues. The V gene's germline CDR1 is LNHDA and CDR2 SQIVND (reference sequence). The V gene is TRBV19, the J gene TRBJ2-6, with TRBD1 matching 7 bases. This clonotype was sampled from a donor aged 40 or older with multiple myeloma. The sequencing sample was made of a population of CD138-negative cells sorted from bone marrow. The CDR3 loop reads CAGSIQGVGGANVLTF. The CDR3 DNA reads as TGTGCCGGTAGTATCCAGGGGGTCGGTGGGGCCAACGTCCTGACTTTC.